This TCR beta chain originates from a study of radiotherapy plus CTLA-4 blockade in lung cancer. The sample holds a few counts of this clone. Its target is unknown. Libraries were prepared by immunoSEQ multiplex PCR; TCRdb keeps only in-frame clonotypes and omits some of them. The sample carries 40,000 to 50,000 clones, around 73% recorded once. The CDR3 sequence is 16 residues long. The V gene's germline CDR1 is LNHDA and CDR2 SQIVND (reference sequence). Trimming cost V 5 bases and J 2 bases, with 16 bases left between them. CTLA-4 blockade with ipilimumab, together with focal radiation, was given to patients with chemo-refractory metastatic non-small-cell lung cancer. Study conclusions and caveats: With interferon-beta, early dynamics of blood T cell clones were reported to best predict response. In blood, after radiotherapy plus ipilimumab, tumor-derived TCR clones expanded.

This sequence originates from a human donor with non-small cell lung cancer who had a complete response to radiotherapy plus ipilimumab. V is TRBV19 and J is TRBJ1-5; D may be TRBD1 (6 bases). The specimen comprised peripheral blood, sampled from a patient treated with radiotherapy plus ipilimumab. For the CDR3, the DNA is TGTGCCAGTAGTGGGTGGACAGTGAGGGGCAATCAGCCCCAGCATTTT. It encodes CASSGWTVRGNQPQHF.